The clone carrying this TCR beta chain was observed a few times. Assay: immunoSEQ multiplex PCR; the TCRdb copy retains only in-frame clones and omits some. This table has some 400,000 clones, 80% to 90% appearing once. This entry is derived from a study of blood T cell repertoires in COVID-19. Input material: PBMCs or T cells enriched from blood (not recorded which). The clonotype was recovered from a man aged 25-40 years who had recovered from COVID-19.

This CDR3 reads CASSAPSNQPQHF. For the CDR3, the DNA is TGTGCCAGTAGTGCGCCAAGCAATCAGCCCCAGCATTTT. The chain has TRBV19 and TRBJ1-5; D unclear. The germline CDR1 and CDR2 sequences are LNHDA and SQIVND (reference sequence). The CDR3 sequence is 13 residues long. The V gene lost 5 bases and the J gene lost 1 base, with 6 bases spanning the gap.